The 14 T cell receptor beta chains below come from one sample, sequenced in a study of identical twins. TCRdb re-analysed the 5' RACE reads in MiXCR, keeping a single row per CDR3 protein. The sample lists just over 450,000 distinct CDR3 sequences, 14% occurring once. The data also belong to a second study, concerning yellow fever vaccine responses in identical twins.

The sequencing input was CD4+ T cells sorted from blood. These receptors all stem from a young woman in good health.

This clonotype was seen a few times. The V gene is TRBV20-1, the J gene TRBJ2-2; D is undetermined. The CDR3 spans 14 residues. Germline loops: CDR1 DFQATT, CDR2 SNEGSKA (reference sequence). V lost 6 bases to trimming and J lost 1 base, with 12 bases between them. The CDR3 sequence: CSAPVIENTGELFF. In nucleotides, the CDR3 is TGCAGTGCCCCCGTGATAGAGAACACCGGGGAGCTGTTTTTT.

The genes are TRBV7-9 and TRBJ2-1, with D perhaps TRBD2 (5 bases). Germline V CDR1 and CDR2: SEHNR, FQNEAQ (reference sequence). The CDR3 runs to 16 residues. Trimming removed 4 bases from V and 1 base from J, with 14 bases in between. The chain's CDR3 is CASSSLVSISYNEQFF. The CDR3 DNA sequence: TGTGCCAGCAGCTCACTAGTCTCAATTTCCTACAATGAGCAGTTCTTC.

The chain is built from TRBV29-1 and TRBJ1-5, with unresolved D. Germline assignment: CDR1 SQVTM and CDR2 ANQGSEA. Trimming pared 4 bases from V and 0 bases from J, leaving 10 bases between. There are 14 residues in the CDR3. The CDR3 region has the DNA TGCAGCGTTGTTTTACCTTATAGCAATCAGCCCCAGCATTTT. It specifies CSVVLPYSNQPQHF.

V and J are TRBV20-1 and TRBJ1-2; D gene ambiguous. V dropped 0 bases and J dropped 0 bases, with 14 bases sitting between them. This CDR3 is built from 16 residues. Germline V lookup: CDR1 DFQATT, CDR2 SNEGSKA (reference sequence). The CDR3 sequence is CSAREGYRPANYGYTF. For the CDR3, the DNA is TGCAGTGCTAGAGAGGGGTACCGGCCAGCTAACTATGGCTACACCTTC.

CDR3 nucleotide sequence: TGCAGCGCCCACCATGGCCCTAGCGGGTGGTTCAGACGCAAAGAGACCCAGTACTTC. Translation gives CSAHHGPSGWFRRKETQYF. V is TRBV29-1 and J is TRBJ2-5, with 8 bases aligning to TRBD2. Germline V gene sequence: CDR1 SQVTM, CDR2 ANQGSEA. The V segment lost 7 bases and the J segment 3 bases; nucleotides outside the gene matches: 25. The CDR3 is 19 residues long.

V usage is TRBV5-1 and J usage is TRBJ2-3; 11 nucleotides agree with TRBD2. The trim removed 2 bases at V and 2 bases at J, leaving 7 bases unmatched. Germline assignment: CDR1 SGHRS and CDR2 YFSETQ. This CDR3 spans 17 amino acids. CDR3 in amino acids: CASSLLRLAGNTDTQYF. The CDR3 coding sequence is TGCGCCAGCAGCTTACTACGACTAGCGGGGAACACAGATACGCAGTATTTT. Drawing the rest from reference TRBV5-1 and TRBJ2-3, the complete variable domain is KAGVTQTPRYLIKTRGQQVTLSCSPISGHRSVSWYQQTPGQGLQFLFEYFSETQRNKGNFPGRFSGRQFSNSRSEMNVSTLELGDSALYLCASSLLRLAGNTDTQYFGPGTRLTVL.

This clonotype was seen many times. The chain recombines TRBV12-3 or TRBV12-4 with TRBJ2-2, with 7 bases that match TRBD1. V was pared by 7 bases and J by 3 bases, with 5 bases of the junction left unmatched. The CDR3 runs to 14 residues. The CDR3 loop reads CASKYRGYTGELFF. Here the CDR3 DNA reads TGTGCCAGCAAGTACAGGGGTTACACCGGGGAGCTGTTTTTT.

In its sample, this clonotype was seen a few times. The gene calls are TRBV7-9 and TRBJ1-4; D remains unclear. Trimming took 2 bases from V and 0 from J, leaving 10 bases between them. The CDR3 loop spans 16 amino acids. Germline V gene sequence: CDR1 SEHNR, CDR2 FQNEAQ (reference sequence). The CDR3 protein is CASSLSSGATNEKLFF. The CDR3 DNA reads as TGTGCCAGCAGCTTAAGTTCCGGTGCAACTAATGAAAAACTGTTTTTT.

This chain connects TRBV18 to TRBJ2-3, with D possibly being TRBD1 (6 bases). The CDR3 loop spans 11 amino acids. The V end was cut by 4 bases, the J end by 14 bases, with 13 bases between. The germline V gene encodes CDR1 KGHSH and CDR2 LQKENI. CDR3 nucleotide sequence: TGTGCCAGCTCACAGGACAGAGATTTGTATTTT. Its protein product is CASSQDRDLYF.

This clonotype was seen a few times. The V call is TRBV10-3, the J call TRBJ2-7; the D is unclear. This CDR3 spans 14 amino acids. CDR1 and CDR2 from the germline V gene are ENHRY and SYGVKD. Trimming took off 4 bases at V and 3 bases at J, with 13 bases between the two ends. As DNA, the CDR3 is TGTGCCATCAGTGGGCCTGGAGCCCTCTACGAGCAGTACTTC. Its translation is CAISGPGALYEQYF.

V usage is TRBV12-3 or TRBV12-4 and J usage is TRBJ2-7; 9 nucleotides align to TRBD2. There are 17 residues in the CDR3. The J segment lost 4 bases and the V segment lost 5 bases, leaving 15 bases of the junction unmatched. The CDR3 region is CASSVGRSAGGIYEQYF. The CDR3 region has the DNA TGTGCCAGCAGTGTGGGACGCTCGGCGGGGGGGATTTACGAGCAGTACTTC.

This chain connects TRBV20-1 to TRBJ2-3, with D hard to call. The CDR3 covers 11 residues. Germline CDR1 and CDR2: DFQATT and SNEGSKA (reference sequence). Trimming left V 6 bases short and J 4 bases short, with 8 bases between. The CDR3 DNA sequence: TGCAGTGCGCAGTCGGCAGATACGCAGTATTTT. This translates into CSAQSADTQYF.

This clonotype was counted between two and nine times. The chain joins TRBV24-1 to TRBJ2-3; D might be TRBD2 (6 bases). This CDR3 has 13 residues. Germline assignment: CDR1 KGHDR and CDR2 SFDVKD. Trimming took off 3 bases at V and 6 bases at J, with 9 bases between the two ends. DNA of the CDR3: TGTGCCACCAGTGATGGGGGGACGGATACGCAGTATTTT. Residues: CATSDGGTDTQYF.

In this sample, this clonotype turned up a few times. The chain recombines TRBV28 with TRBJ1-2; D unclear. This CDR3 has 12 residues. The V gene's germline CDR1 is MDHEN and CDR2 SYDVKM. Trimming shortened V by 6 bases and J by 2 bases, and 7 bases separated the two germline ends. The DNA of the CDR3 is TGTGCCAGCAGGACTCCAAACTATGGCTACACCTTC. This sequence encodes CASRTPNYGYTF.